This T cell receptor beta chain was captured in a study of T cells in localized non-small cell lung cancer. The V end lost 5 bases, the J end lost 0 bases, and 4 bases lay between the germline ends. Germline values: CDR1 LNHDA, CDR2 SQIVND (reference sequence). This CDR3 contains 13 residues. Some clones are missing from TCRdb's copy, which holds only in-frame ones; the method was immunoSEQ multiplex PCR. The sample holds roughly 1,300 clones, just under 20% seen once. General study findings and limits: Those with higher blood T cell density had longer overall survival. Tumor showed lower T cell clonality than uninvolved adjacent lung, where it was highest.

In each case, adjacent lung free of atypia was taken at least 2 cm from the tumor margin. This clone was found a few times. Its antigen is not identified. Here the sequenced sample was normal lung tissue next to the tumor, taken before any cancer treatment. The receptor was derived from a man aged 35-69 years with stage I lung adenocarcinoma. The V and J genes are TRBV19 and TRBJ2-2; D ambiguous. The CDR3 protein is CASSHPNTGELFF. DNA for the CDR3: TGTGCCAGTAGTCACCCGAACACCGGGGAGCTGTTTTTT.